Given below is one T cell receptor (beta chain) in context. The antigen is unknown. Sample time point: cycle 4 day 1 (C4D1), after less than 7 weeks of nivolumab. Every patient experienced relapse after autologous stem cell transplantation, and brentuximab vedotin exposure varied. This sample was included in a study of PD-1 blockade in classical Hodgkin lymphoma. Overall study results and limits: Baseline TCR diversity was reportedly lower in newly diagnosed patients than healthy donors. Patients with an early start, nivolumab under 1 year after ASCT, were excluded. Researchers reported that CD4+ TCR diversity, though not CD8+, rose significantly by C4D1. Complete responders' diversity at baseline resembled that of newly diagnosed patients.

TCRdb keeps only in-frame clones here, not all; method: immunoSEQ multiplex PCR. In the table there are over 20,000 clones, 85% of which are singletons. The CDR3 consists of 14 residues. Germline-derived CDR1 and CDR2 are MNHEY and SVGAGI. Between the trimmed V and J ends, which lost 0 bases and 10 bases, there was a span of 10 bases. This chain links TRBV6-5 with TRBJ1-6; D is uncertain. This specimen was peripheral blood mononuclear cells (PBMCs), taken before the fourth cycle of nivolumab. The receptor was derived from a human donor with classical Hodgkin lymphoma. CDR3 DNA: TGTGCCAGCAGTTACTCAGGGCATCAGTCACCCCTCCACTTT. Its protein product is CASSYSGHQSPLHF.